This paragraph reports one T cell receptor beta chain. The antigen remains unidentified. At one of its ends the junction is not consistent with the germline gene, which may arise from a read error. The sample is drawn from a study of CD8 T cells in ankylosing spondylitis. Whole-study findings and limits: Earlier studies detected some motif variants in reactive arthritis synovial fluid and blood. What seemed typical of ankylosing spondylitis blood was a TCR beta motif built from about 8 highly homologous variants. Disease-associated clones were reportedly significantly overrepresented in matched ankylosing spondylitis synovial fluid.

Germline V CDR1 and CDR2: LGHNA, YSLEER. The CDR3 spans 15 residues. TCRdb re-called the 5' RACE reads through MiXCR, storing one row per CDR3 protein. The sample lists more than 400,000 distinct CDR3 sequences, over 4% occurring once. Source material: blood, either unsorted or a sorted T cell fraction (not recorded which). The V and J genes are TRBV4-3 and TRBJ1-1; tentatively, D is TRBD1 (6 bases). This clonotype was sampled from a male donor with ankylosing spondylitis. The chain's CDR3 is CASSQDTLSSRGLEF. CDR3 nucleotides: TGCGCCAGCAGCCAAGATACCTTGAGTAGTCGGGGGCTCGAATTT.